The present TCR beta chain was sequenced within a study of blood T cell repertoires in COVID-19 (dated by TCRdb to the early 2020s). About the investigation overall: Samples covering the acute and convalescent phases of COVID-19 were provided by collaborators in the United States, Italy and Spain. The repertoires were released in a freely available public database intended as a resource for research on the immune response to SARS-CoV-2. Samples were obtained from the ongoing ImmuneRACE study (first 160 participants) and from 1,000 to 1,500 subjects provided by 6 global collaborators. HLA class I and class II types, where available, came from metadata supplied by the sample provider rather than from assay-based typing. Deeply sampled blood TCRbeta repertoires from subjects exposed to, actively infected with, or recovered from COVID-19 were included in the dataset. The material from the prospective study consisted of cDNA or gDNA derived from T cells, B-cell-depleted T cells, or PBMCs. Nearly every sample came with metadata listing a de-identified subject ID, COVID-19 status, age in years and sex. Beyond this particular receptor, the publication reports: The amount of clinical and demographic metadata varied by source and participant and was provided uncurated.

To note about this clone: Its antigen remains undetermined. Base qualities are not at hand, and no much larger clone is one base apart.

TCRbeta CDR3 regions were amplified from genomic DNA by means of the immunoSEQ Assay, a bias-controlled multiplex PCR. As for the original processing: Nucleated cell counts per sample were estimated from amplification of reference gene primers within the assay. To quantify the absolute abundance of each unique TCRbeta CDR3 rearrangement, sequence reads were collapsed and filtered. For each sample, productive Simpson clonality was calculated as the square root of Simpson's diversity index across productive rearrangements. In its TCRdb copy, this immuneACCESS table keeps in-frame sequences only and misses some clones. Where compared with another copy, unresolved V genes explain less than half of these, and the others have no known cause. That table furnishes V, J and clone size, whereas the DNA furnished D and trimming. The sample profile shows approximately 300,000 clones; more than 85% of them were found once. Almost 4% of the sample rests with the top ten.

Participants in the prospective study were enrolled through a virtual design, were aged about 18 to 90 years, and lived in 20 to 30 United States geographic areas. In the prospective study, participants were assigned to cohorts based on the clinical history participants reported in a screening survey and a study questionnaire. Exposed participants had been in contact, within 2 weeks of entering the study, with a person who had a PCR-confirmed or clinician-diagnosed case of COVID-19. In the prospective study, mobile phlebotomists collected whole blood, serum and a nasopharyngeal or oropharyngeal swab from each participant. Over a 2-month period, participants in the prospective study had the option of providing additional blood draws and questionnaires. Before DNA extraction, prospective study blood samples were shipped either frozen or at room temperature. The CDR3 has 17 amino acids, counting the end cysteine and phenylalanine. The DNA shown is the 51-base CDR3, in frame from base 1. Taken from the germline V gene (reference sequence), the CDR1 and CDR2 loops are LGHDT and YNNKEL. V loses 0 bases of germline sequence and J loses 0 bases, and the interval between the two ends is 9 bases.

The chain employs TRBV3-1 (or the pseudogene TRBV3-2) and TRBJ1-6, with TRBD1 tentatively as D gene (6 bases match). This TCR was sampled from a woman in her twenties or thirties who had been exposed to COVID-19. The specimen sequenced was PBMCs or T cells enriched from blood (not recorded which). The CDR3 has the sequence CASSQDRGSSYNSPLHF. The nucleotide sequence is given as TGTGCCAGCAGCCAAGACAGGGGAAGCTCCTATAATTCACCCCTCCACTTT.